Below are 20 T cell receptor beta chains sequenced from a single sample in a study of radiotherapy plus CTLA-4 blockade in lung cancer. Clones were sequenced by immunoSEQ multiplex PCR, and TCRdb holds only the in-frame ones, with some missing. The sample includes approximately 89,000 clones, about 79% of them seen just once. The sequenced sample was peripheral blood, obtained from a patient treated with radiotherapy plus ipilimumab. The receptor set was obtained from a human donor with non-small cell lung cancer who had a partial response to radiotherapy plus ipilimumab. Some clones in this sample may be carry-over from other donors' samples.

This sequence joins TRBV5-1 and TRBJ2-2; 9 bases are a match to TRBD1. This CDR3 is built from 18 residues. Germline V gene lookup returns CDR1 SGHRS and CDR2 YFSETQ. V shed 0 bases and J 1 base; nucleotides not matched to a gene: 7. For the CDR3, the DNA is TGCGCCAGCAGCTTGGATGCACAGGGGGCTCTGAACACCGGGGAGCTGTTTTTT. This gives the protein CASSLDAQGALNTGELFF.

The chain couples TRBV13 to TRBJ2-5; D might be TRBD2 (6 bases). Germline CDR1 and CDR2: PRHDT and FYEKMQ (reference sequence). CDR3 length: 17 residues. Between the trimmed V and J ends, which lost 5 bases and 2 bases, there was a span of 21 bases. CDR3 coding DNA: TGTGCCAGCAGCCCCGAGTGGCGGGGTCCTCTTCAAGAGACCCAGTACTTC. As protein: CASSPEWRGPLQETQYF.

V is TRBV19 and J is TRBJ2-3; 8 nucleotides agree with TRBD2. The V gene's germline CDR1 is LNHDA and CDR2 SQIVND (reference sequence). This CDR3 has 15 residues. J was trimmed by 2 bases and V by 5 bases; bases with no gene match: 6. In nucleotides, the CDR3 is TGTGCCAGTAGTTCCAAAGCGGGAGTCACAGATACGCAGTATTTT. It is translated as CASSSKAGVTDTQYF.

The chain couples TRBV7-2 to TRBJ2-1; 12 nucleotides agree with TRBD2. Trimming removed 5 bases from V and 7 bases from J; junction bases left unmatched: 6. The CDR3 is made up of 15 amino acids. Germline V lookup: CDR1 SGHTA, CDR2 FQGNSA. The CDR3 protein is CASSLTSGGSNEQFF. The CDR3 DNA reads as TGTGCCAGCAGCCTGACTAGCGGGGGTTCTAATGAGCAGTTCTTC.

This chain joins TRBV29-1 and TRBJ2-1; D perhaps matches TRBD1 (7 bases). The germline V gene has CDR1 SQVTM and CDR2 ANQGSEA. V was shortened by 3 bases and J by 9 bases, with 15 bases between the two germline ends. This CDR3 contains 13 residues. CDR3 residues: CSVDTAGGSEQFF. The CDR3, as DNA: TGCAGCGTTGATACGGCAGGGGGGAGTGAGCAGTTCTTC.

CDR3 in amino acids: CASSLGSGGAFEQYF. DNA of the CDR3: TGTGCCAGCAGTTTGGGGAGCGGGGGGGCCTTCGAGCAGTACTTC. The chain couples TRBV7-2 to TRBJ2-7; 10 nucleotides agree with TRBD2. Per the germline V gene, CDR1 is SGHTA and CDR2 is FQGNSA. J gave up 6 bases and V 6 bases, and 11 bases lay outside the gene matches. The CDR3 totals 15 residues.

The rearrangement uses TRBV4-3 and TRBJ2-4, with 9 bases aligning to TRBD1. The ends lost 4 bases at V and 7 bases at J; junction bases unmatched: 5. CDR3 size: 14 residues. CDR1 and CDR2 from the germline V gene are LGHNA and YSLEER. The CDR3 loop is CASSPTGGLNIQYF. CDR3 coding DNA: TGCGCCAGCAGCCCGACAGGGGGTTTGAACATTCAGTACTTC.

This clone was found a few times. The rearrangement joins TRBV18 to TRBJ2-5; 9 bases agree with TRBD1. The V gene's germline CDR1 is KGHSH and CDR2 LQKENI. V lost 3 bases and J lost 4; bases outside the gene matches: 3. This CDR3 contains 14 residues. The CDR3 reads CASSPGTGRETQYF. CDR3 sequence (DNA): TGTGCCAGCTCACCTGGGACAGGGAGAGAGACCCAGTACTTC.

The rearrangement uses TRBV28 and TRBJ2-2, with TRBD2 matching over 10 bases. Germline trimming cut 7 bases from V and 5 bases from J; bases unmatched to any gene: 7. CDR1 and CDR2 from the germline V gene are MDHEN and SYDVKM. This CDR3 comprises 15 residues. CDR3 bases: TGTGCCAGCACCGGAAGGGGACTAGCGACCGGGGAGCTGTTTTTT. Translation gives CASTGRGLATGELFF.

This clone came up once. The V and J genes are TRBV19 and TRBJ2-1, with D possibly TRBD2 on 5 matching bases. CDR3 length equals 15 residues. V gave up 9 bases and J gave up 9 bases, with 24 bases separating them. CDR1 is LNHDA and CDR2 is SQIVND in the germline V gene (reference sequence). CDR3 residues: CASGQQAGVQGEQFF. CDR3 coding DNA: TGTGCCAGCGGGCAGCAGGCGGGCGTACAAGGTGAGCAGTTCTTC.

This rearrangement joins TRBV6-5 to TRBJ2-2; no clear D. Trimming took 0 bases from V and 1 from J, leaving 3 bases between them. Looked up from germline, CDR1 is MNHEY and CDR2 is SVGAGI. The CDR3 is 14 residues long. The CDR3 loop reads CASSYSRNTGELFF. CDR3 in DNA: TGTGCCAGCAGTTACTCTCGGAACACCGGGGAGCTGTTTTTT.

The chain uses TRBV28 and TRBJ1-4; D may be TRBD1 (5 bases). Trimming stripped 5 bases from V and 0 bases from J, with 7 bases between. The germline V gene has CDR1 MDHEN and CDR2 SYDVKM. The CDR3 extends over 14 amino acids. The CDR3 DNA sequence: TGTGCCAGCAGTAAACAGGCAACTAATGAAAAACTGTTTTTT. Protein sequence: CASSKQATNEKLFF.

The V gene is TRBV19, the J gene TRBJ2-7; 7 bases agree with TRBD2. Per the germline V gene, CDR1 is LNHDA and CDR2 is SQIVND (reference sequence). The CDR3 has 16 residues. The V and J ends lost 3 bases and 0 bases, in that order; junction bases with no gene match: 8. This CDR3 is CASSIQAGTSSYEQYF. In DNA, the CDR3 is TGTGCCAGTAGTATCCAAGCGGGAACCTCCTCCTACGAGCAGTACTTC.

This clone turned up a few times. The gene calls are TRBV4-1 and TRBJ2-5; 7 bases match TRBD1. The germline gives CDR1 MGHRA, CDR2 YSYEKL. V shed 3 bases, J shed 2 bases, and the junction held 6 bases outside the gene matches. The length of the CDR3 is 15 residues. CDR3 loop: CASSQPDRVQETQYF. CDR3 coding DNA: TGCGCCAGCAGCCAGCCCGACAGGGTTCAAGAGACCCAGTACTTC.

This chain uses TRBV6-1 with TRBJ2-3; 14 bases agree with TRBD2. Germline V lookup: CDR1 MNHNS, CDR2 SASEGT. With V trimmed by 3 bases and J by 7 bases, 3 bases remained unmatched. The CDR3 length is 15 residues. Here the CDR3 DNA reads TGTGCCAGCAGTGACGGGACTAGCGGGGGCTATACGCAGTATTTT. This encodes CASSDGTSGGYTQYF.

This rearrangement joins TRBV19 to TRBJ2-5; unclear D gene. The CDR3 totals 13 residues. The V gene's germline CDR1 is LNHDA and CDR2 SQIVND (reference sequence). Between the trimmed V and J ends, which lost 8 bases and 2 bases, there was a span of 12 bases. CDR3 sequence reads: CASSVPPQETQYF. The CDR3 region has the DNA TGTGCCAGTTCGGTGCCTCCACAAGAGACCCAGTACTTC. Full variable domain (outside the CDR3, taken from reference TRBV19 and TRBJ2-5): DGGITQSPKYLFRKEGQNVTLSCEQNLNHDAMYWYRQDPGQGLRLIYYSQIVNDFQKGDIAEGYSVSREKKESFPLTVTSAQKNPTAFYLCASSVPPQETQYFGPGTRLLVL.

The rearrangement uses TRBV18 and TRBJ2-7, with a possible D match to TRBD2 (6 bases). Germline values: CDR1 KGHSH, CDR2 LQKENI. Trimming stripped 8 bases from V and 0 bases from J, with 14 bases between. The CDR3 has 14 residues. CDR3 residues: CASTYSGNSYEQYF. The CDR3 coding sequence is TGTGCCAGCACGTATAGCGGAAACTCCTACGAGCAGTACTTC.

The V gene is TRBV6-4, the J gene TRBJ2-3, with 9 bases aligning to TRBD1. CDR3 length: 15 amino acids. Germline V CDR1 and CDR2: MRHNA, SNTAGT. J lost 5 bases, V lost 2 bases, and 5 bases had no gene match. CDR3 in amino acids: CASSDGGTGIDTQYF. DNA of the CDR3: TGTGCCAGCAGTGACGGGGGGACAGGGATAGATACGCAGTATTTT.

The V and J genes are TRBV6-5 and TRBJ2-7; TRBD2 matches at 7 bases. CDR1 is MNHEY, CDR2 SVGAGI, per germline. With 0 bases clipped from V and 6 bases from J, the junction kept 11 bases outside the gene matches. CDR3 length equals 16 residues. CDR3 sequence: CASSYSTGDYRGEQYF. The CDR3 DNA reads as TGTGCCAGCAGTTACTCTACCGGGGACTACCGGGGCGAGCAGTACTTC.

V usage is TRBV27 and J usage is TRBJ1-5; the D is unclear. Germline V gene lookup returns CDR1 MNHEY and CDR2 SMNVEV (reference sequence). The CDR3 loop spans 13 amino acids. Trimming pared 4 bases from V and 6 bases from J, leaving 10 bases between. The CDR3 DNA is TGTGCCAGCAGTTCATGGGGAGGTCAGCCCCAGCATTTT. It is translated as CASSSWGGQPQHF.